This TCR beta chain was documented in a study of identical twins. Of note for this clonotype: The antigen is not known.

This CDR3 is built from 12 residues. The V and J ends lost 5 bases and 6 bases respectively, with 11 bases between them. The V gene's germline CDR1 is SEHNR and CDR2 FQNEAQ (reference sequence). TCRdb re-called the 5' RACE reads with MiXCR, one entry per CDR3 protein. The table lists about 890,000 distinct CDR3 sequences, roughly 12% of them singletons. Study-level points and caveats: The models gave estimates that fell short of the out-of-frame TCR alpha sharing seen in monozygotic twins.

These data were also reused for a study on yellow fever vaccine responses in identical twins.

Sequencing was performed on PBMCs. The receptor was derived from a young woman in good health. V and J are TRBV7-9 and TRBJ2-7, with D possibly being TRBD1 or TRBD2 (5 bases each). The CDR3, as DNA: TGTGCCAGCAGCCAGAGGGGTCCCGAGCAGTACTTC. Translation gives CASSQRGPEQYF.